Here is one T cell receptor beta chain with its context. Its antigen is not identified. Per germline, CDR1 DFQATT and CDR2 SNEGSKA (reference sequence). The CDR3 has 13 residues. Trimming stripped 0 bases from V and 7 bases from J, with 12 bases between. This entry comes from a study of vaccination and CD4 T cells after COVID-19. Cultured CD4+ T cell DNA underwent sequencing with the Oncomine TCR Beta short-read assay. Investigators isolated genomic DNA from cultured CD4+ T cells. TCRdb reprocessed the PCR reads with MiXCR, giving one entry per CDR3 protein. Of more than 13,000 distinct CDR3 sequences listed, 45% to 70% are singletons. Study-wide results and limits: There were relatively few convalescent patients studied, and there were no early post-infection timepoints.

Treatment denoted: roughly 11-day PBMC culture with coronavirus spike peptide pools or control peptides (ViraFEST assay). The chain combines TRBV20-1 with TRBJ1-2; D not certain. Sample: CD4+ T cells from blood, cultured in vitro, taken before SARS-CoV-2 vaccination. The TCR originated in a human donor who had recovered from COVID-19. The CDR3 DNA reads as TGCAGTGCTAGAGATAGTGAGGGTCGTGGCTACACCTTC. Its translation is CSARDSEGRGYTF.